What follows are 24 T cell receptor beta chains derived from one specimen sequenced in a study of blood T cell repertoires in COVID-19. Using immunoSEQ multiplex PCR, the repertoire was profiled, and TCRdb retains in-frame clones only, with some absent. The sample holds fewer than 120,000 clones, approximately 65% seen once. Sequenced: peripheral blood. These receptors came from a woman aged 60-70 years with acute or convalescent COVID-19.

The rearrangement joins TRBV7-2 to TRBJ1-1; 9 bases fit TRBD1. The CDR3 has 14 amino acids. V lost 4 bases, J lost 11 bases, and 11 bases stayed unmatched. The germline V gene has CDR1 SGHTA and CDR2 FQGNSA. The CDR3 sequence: CASSWGQGRMGAFF. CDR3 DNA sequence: TGTGCCAGCAGCTGGGGACAGGGACGGATGGGGGCTTTCTTT.

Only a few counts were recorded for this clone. CDR3 region: CASLDRLNEKLFF. The CDR3 DNA reads TGTGCCAGCCTGGACAGACTAAATGAAAAACTGTTTTTT. The V and J genes are TRBV28 and TRBJ1-4; D is perhaps TRBD1 (6 bases). The germline CDR1 and CDR2 sequences are MDHEN and SYDVKM. The CDR3 spans 13 residues. V was clipped by 8 bases and J by 5 bases, with 12 bases between them.

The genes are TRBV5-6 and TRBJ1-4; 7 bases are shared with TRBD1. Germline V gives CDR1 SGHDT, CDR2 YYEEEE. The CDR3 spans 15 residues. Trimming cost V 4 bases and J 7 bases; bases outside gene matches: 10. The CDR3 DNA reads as TGTGCCAGCAGCCTCGGGGACAGAATTACTGAAAAACTGTTTTTT. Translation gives CASSLGDRITEKLFF.

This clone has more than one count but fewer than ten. In nucleotides, the CDR3 is TGTGCCAGCAGCGTAGGGACTAGCTGGGGAGTTCGGGAGCTGTTTTTT. This gives the protein CASSVGTSWGVRELFF. This sequence joins TRBV9 and TRBJ2-2; TRBD2 matches at 8 bases. In germline, CDR1 is SGDLS, CDR2 YYNGEE. Trimming at V came to 0 bases and at J to 9 bases, leaving 10 bases not matched to a gene. This CDR3 comprises 16 residues. Based on the CDR3 plus reference TRBV9 and TRBJ2-2, the full variable domain is DSGVTQTPKHLITATGQRVTLRCSPRSGDLSVYWYQQSLDQGLQFLIQYYNGEERAKGNILERFSAQQFPDLHSELNLSSLELGDSALYFCASSVGTSWGVRELFFGEGSRLTVL.

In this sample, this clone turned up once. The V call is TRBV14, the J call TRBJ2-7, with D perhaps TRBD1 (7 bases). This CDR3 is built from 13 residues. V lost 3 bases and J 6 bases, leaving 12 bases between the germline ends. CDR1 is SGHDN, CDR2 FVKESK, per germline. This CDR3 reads CASSQRQGGEQYF. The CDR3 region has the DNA TGTGCCAGCAGCCAGCGACAGGGAGGCGAGCAGTACTTC.

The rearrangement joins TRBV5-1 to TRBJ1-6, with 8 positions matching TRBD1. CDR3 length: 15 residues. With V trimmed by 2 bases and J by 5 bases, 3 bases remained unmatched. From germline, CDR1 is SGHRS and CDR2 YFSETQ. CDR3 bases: TGCGCCAGCAGCTTACAGGGGGTGAATAATTCACCCCTCCACTTT. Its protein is CASSLQGVNNSPLHF.

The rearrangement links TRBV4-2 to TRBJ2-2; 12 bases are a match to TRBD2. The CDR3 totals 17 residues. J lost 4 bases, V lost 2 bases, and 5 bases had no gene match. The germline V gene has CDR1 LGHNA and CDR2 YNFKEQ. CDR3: CASSQSTSGGSTGELFF. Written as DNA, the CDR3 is TGTGCCAGCAGCCAATCGACTAGCGGGGGATCCACCGGGGAGCTGTTTTTT.

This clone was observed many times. CDR3 coding DNA: TGTGCCACCAGTGATTCCAGACAGTCCTTGATCGAGCAGTACTTC. As protein: CATSDSRQSLIEQYF. The chain combines TRBV24-1 with TRBJ2-7, with D possibly being TRBD1 (5 bases). The germline gives CDR1 KGHDR, CDR2 SFDVKD. This CDR3 region has 15 residues. V shed 2 bases and J shed 6 bases, with 16 bases lying between them.

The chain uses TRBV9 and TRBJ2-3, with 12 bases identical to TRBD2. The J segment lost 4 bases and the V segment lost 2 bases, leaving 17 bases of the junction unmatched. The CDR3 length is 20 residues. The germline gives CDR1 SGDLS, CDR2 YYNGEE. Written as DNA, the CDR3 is TGTGCCAGCAGCGTTGGGGCTAGCGGGGGGGCCCGCGTCTCCCCAGATACGCAGTATTTT. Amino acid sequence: CASSVGASGGARVSPDTQYF.

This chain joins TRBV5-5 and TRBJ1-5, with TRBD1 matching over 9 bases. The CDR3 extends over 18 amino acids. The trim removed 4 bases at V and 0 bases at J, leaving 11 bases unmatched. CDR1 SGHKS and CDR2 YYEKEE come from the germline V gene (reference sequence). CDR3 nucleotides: TGTGCCAGCAGCCGCCAAAGGACAGGGGTTTATAGCAATCAGCCCCAGCATTTT. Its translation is CASSRQRTGVYSNQPQHF.

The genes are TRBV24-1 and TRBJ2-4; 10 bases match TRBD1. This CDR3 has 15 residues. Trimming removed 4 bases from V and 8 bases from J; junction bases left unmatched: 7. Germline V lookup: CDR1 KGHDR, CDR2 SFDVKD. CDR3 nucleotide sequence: TGTGCCACCAGTGACTCCGGGACAGGGGCGGACATTCAGTACTTC. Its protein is CATSDSGTGADIQYF.

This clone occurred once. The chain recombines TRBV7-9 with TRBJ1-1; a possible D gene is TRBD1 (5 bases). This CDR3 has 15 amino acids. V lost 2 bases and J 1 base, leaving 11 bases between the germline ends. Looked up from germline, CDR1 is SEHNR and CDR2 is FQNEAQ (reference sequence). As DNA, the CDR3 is TGTGCCAGCAGCTTACAGGGCATGGGGAACACTGAAGCTTTCTTT. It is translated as CASSLQGMGNTEAFF. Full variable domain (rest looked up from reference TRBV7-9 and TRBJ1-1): DTGVSQNPRHKITKRGQNVTFRCDPISEHNRLYWYRQTLGQGPEFLTYFQNEAQLEKSRLLSDRFSAERPKGSFSTLEIQRTEQGDSAMYLCASSLQGMGNTEAFFGQGTRLTVV.

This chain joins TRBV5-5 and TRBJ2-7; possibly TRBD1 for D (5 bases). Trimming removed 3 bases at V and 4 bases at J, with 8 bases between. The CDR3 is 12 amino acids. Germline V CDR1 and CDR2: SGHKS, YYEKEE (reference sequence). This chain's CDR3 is CASSSRQYEQYF. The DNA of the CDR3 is TGTGCCAGCAGCTCGCGACAGTACGAGCAGTACTTC. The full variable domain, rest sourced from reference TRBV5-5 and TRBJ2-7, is DAGVTQSPTHLIKTRGQQVTLRCSPISGHKSVSWYQQVLGQGPQFIFQYYEKEERGRGNFPDRFSARQFPNYSSELNVNALLLGDSALYLCASSSRQYEQYFGPGTRLTVT.

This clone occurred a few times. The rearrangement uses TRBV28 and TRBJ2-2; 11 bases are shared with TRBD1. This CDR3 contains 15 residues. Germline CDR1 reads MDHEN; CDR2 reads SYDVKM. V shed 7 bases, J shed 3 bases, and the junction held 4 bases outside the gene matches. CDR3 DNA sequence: TGTGCCAGCACCGGGACAGGGGGACACACCGGGGAGCTGTTTTTT. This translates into CASTGTGGHTGELFF.

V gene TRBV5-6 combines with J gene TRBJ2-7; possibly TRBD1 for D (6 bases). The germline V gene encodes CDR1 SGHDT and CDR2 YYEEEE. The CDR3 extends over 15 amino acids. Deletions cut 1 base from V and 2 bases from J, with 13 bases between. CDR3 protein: CASSLLRQGPYEQYF. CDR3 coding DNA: TGTGCCAGCAGCTTGTTAAGGCAGGGGCCCTACGAGCAGTACTTC. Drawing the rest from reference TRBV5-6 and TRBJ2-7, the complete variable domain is DAGVTQSPTHLIKTRGQQVTLRCSPKSGHDTVSWYQQALGQGPQFIFQYYEEEERQRGNFPDRFSGHQFPNYSSELNVNALLLGDSALYLCASSLLRQGPYEQYFGPGTRLTVT.

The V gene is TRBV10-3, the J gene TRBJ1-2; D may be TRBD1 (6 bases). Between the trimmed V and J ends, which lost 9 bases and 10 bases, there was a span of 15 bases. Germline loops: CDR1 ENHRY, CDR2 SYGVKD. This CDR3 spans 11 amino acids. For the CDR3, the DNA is TGTGCCATACAGGGACACTCCCTCTACACCTTC. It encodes CAIQGHSLYTF.

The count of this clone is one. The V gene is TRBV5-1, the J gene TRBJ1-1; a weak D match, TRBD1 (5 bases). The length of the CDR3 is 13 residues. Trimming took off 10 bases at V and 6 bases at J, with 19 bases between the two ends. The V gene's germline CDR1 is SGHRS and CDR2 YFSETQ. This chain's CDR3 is CASRTGPGAEAFF. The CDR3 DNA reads TGCGCCTCAAGGACCGGCCCGGGGGCTGAAGCTTTCTTT.

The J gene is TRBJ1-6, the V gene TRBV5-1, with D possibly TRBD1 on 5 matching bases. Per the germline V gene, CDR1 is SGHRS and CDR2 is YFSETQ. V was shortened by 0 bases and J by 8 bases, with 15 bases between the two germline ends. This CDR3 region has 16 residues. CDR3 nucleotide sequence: TGCGCCAGCAGCTTGGTTGGTGTCCAGGGTGATTCACCCCTCCACTTT. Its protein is CASSLVGVQGDSPLHF.

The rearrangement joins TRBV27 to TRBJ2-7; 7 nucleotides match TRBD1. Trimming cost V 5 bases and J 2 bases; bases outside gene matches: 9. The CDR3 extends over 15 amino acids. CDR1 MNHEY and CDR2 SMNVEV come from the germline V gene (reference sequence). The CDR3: CASSLTTGFPYEQYF. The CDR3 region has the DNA TGTGCCAGCAGTCTCACGACAGGGTTTCCCTACGAGCAGTACTTC.

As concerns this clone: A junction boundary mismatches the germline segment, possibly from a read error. The chain's CDR3 is CVISGSGDEQYF. The CDR3 DNA is TGTGTCATCAGCGGCTCCGGGGACGAGCAGTACTTC. The V and J genes are TRBV10-3 and TRBJ2-7; D is possibly TRBD2 (5 bases). Per the germline V gene, CDR1 is ENHRY and CDR2 is SYGVKD. The CDR3 has 12 residues.

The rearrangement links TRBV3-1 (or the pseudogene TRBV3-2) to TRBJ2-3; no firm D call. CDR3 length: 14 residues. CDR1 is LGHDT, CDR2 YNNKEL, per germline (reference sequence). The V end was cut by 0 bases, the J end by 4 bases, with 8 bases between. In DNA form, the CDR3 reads TGTGCCAGCAGCCAAGACCCCAATCCAGATACGCAGTATTTT. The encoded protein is CASSQDPNPDTQYF.

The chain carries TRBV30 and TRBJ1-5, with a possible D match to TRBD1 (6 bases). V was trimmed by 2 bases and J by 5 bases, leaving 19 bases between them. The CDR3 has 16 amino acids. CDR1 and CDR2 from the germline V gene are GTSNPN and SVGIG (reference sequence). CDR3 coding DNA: TGTGCCTGGAGTCCAAACCCGGGACACCAACATCAGCCCCAGCATTTT. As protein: CAWSPNPGHQHQPQHF.

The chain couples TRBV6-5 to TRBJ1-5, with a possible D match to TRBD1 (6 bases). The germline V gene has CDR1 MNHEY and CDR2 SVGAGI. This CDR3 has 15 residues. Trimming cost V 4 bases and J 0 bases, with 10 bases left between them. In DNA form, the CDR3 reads TGTGCCAGCAGTTCCGACAGGTATAGCAATCAGCCCCAGCATTTT. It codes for CASSSDRYSNQPQHF.

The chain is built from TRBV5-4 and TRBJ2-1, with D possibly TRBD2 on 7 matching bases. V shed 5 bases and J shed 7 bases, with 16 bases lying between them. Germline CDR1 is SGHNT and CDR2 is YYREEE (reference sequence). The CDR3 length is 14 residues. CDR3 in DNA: TGTGCCAGCAGGTGGGGGGGGCCAGAAAATGAGCAGTTCTTC. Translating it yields CASRWGGPENEQFF.